The source of this T cell receptor (beta chain) is a study of glioma-infiltrating T cells after dendritic cell vaccination. Germline assignment: CDR1 SGHTA and CDR2 FQGNSA. Trimming at V came to 2 bases and at J to 2 bases, leaving 0 bases not matched to a gene. This CDR3 comprises 14 residues. Time point described: after dendritic cell vaccination, including at tumor progression/relapse. No glioblastoma patient carried an isocitrate dehydrogenase mutation. Generated by immunoSEQ multiplex PCR, the TCRdb table keeps only in-frame clones and is missing some. The data show 50,000 to 75,000 clones, about 84% seen once.

The source material was blood, sampled after dendritic cell vaccination. This sequence originates from a human donor with glioblastoma. The chain recombines TRBV7-2 with TRBJ2-3; 8 bases line up with TRBD1. Here the CDR3 reads CASSLQGATDTQYF. DNA of the CDR3: TGTGCCAGCAGCTTACAGGGGGCCACAGATACGCAGTATTTT.